These 29 T cell receptor beta chains originate from one sample sequenced in a study of T cells in Graves' hyperthyroidism and ophthalmopathy. TCR beta CDR3 regions were amplified from RNA transcripts. TCR CDR3 regions were first amplified by RT-PCR with HTBI primers. MiXCR, applied by TCRdb to the multiplex PCR reads, yields one record per CDR3 protein. The data hold more than 650,000 distinct CDR3 sequences, with 14% observed a single time. Sample: blood. These receptors were collected from a woman aged 18-29 years with Graves' hyperthyroidism.

The rearrangement uses TRBV20-1 and TRBJ2-7, with TRBD1 as a possible D gene (5 bases). V was cut by 7 bases and J by 4 bases, with 11 bases left in between. Germline-derived CDR1 and CDR2 are DFQATT and SNEGSKA (reference sequence). This CDR3 region has 11 residues. The CDR3 sequence: CSVPQGYEQYF. CDR3 DNA sequence: TGCAGTGTCCCCCAGGGTTACGAGCAGTACTTC.

This clonotype was seen a few times. The chain has TRBV19 and TRBJ1-1, with 7 bases that match TRBD1. Losses at the gene ends were 3 bases for V and 4 bases for J; bases not matched to a gene: 14. Germline values: CDR1 LNHDA, CDR2 SQIVND (reference sequence). This CDR3 region has 17 residues. CDR3 amino acids: CASSIRRQGGVSTEAFF. The CDR3, as DNA: TGTGCCAGTAGTATTAGGAGGCAGGGGGGCGTTAGCACTGAAGCTTTCTTT.

This clonotype was seen repeatedly, ten times or more. This chain joins TRBV2 and TRBJ2-7; D gene ambiguous. This CDR3 has 14 residues. V was trimmed by 9 bases and J by 0 bases, leaving 15 bases between them. Germline CDR1 reads SNHLY; CDR2 reads FYNNEI. The CDR3 protein is CASGDRLNSYEQYF. Here the CDR3 DNA reads TGTGCCAGTGGTGATAGACTCAACTCCTACGAGCAGTACTTC.

The chain carries TRBV5-1 and TRBJ2-2, with 11 bases fitting TRBD1. The CDR3 consists of 15 residues. The V gene end was trimmed by 4 bases and the J gene end by 5 bases; junction bases not matched to a gene: 4. Germline CDR1 is SGHRS and CDR2 is YFSETQ. The CDR3 bases are TGCGCCAGCAGCCACCGGGACAGGGGGACCGGGGAGCTGTTTTTT. Protein sequence: CASSHRDRGTGELFF.

There are many counts of this clonotype. The gene calls are TRBV6-1 and TRBJ2-1; D is perhaps TRBD2 (5 bases). This CDR3 contains 16 residues. V shed 10 bases and J shed 0 bases, with 19 bases lying between them. Germline CDR1 reads MNHNS; CDR2 reads SASEGT. CDR3 in DNA: TGTGCCACCGCCTGGGCAGGTGGGAGCTCCTACAATGAGCAGTTCTTC. Translation: CATAWAGGSSYNEQFF.

V is TRBV12-3 or TRBV12-4 and J is TRBJ1-5; the D is unclear. V shed 2 bases and J shed 5 bases, with 10 bases lying between them. There are 14 residues in the CDR3. CDR3 nucleotides: TGTGCCAGCAGTTTAAATTTCGGGGATCAGCCCCAGCATTTT. This encodes CASSLNFGDQPQHF.

This clonotype came up a few times. The rearrangement links TRBV6-1 to TRBJ2-7, with D hard to call. This CDR3 region has 13 residues. Germline lookup yields CDR1 MNHNS and CDR2 SASEGT. V gave up 7 bases and J gave up 2 bases, with 12 bases separating them. DNA for the CDR3: TGTGCCAGCAATACGGGCGCCGCCTACGAGCAGTACTTC. Protein sequence: CASNTGAAYEQYF.

Many counts were recorded for this clonotype. The chain carries TRBV27 and TRBJ1-5; 9 nucleotides match TRBD1. V dropped 3 bases and J dropped 1; count of bases not matched to a gene: 7. Per the germline V gene, CDR1 is MNHEY and CDR2 is SMNVEV (reference sequence). This CDR3 contains 17 residues. The CDR3 loop reads CASSFPQTGGSNQPQHF. The CDR3 coding sequence is TGTGCCAGCAGTTTCCCCCAGACAGGGGGAAGCAATCAGCCCCAGCATTTT.

V gene TRBV7-9 combines with J gene TRBJ1-4; 8 bases map to TRBD1. From germline, CDR1 is SEHNR and CDR2 FQNEAQ (reference sequence). Losses at the gene ends were 6 bases for V and 1 base for J; bases not matched to a gene: 13. The CDR3 is 18 amino acids. This CDR3 reads CASSRTGFTPGTNEKLFF. CDR3 nucleotide sequence: TGTGCCAGCAGTCGGACAGGGTTCACCCCCGGAACTAATGAAAAACTGTTTTTT. Variable domain in full (rest from reference TRBV7-9 and TRBJ1-4): DTGVSQNPRHKITKRGQNVTFRCDPISEHNRLYWYRQTLGQGPEFLTYFQNEAQLEKSRLLSDRFSAERPKGSFSTLEIQRTEQGDSAMYLCASSRTGFTPGTNEKLFFGSGTQLSVL.

This clonotype has just a few counts. V and J are TRBV5-1 and TRBJ1-2; D is unclear. Germline CDR1 SGHRS, CDR2 YFSETQ. The V end lost 1 base, the J end lost 7 bases, and 8 bases lay between the germline ends. The CDR3 extends over 12 amino acids. In DNA form, the CDR3 reads TGCGCCAGCAGCTTGATTCGTGGTGGCTACACCTTC. Its protein is CASSLIRGGYTF.

This clonotype was counted many times. The rearrangement joins TRBV11-2 to TRBJ2-7; D remains ambiguous. Germline CDR1 is SGHAT and CDR2 is FQNNGV. The CDR3 consists of 12 residues. Between the trimmed V and J ends, which lost 3 bases and 9 bases, there was a span of 12 bases. The CDR3 nucleotides read TGTGCCAGCAGCTTTGCCGAGTACCGGCAGTACTTC. This encodes CASSFAEYRQYF.

This clonotype was detected only a few times. This chain joins TRBV5-1 and TRBJ2-5; 11 bases line up with TRBD1. The CDR3 has 14 residues. Per germline, CDR1 SGHRS and CDR2 YFSETQ. Trimming removed 4 bases from V and 5 bases from J; junction bases left unmatched: 4. The CDR3 sequence: CASSRTGGSETQYF. The CDR3 DNA follows: TGCGCCAGCAGCCGGACAGGGGGCTCGGAGACCCAGTACTTC.

This clonotype appeared many times. This chain joins TRBV12-3 or TRBV12-4 and TRBJ2-7; 11 bases line up with TRBD2. J lost 5 bases, V lost 4 bases, and 7 bases had no gene match. This CDR3 is 15 amino acids long. Written as DNA, the CDR3 is TGTGCCAGCAGTTATAGCGGGAGGGCCTTCCACGAGCAGTACTTC. This translates into CASSYSGRAFHEQYF.

The V and J genes are TRBV9 and TRBJ1-3; D ambiguous. Trimming took 0 bases from V and 0 from J, leaving 10 bases between them. In germline, CDR1 is SGDLS, CDR2 YYNGEE. The CDR3 sequence is 16 residues long. This CDR3 is CASSVAPTTSGNTIYF. The CDR3 DNA reads as TGTGCCAGCAGCGTAGCTCCGACAACCTCTGGAAACACCATATATTTT.

The chain has TRBV6-2 or TRBV6-3 and TRBJ2-4; possible D gene TRBD1, 5 bases. The V end lost 9 bases, the J end lost 9 bases, and 18 bases lay between the germline ends. This CDR3 is built from 13 residues. Looked up from germline, CDR1 is MNHEY and CDR2 is SVGEGT. CDR3 in amino acids: CASSPTDGAIQYF. The CDR3 nucleotides are TGTGCCAGTTCCCCGACCGATGGGGCCATTCAGTACTTC.

This clonotype was detected a few times. The chain uses TRBV12-3 or TRBV12-4 and TRBJ1-5, with D unresolved. The CDR3 sequence is 16 residues long. The germline V and J ends were trimmed by 6 bases and 5 bases, with 20 bases remaining between them. CDR3 sequence: CASSNRAKRSDQPQHF. The CDR3 DNA is TGTGCCAGCAGCAACCGGGCCAAAAGGTCGGATCAGCCCCAGCATTTT.

The chain has TRBV5-8 and TRBJ1-2, with a possible D match to TRBD1 (5 bases). Germline V gene sequence: CDR1 SGHTS, CDR2 YDEGEE. The ends were cut back, 2 bases at V and 6 bases at J, with 11 bases in the middle. CDR3 size: 13 residues. Here the CDR3 DNA reads TGTGCCAGCAGCTTTCTTCAGGGCAATGGCTACACCTTC. This gives the protein CASSFLQGNGYTF.

CDR3 sequence: CASSFSSGLPGADTQYF. The CDR3 coding sequence is TGTGCCAGCAGCTTTAGTAGCGGCCTTCCCGGCGCAGATACGCAGTATTTT. The chain employs TRBV7-9 and TRBJ2-3; a weak D match, TRBD2 (6 bases). Trimming left V 3 bases short and J 4 bases short, with 20 bases between. Germline-derived CDR1 and CDR2 are SEHNR and FQNEAQ (reference sequence). The CDR3 contains 17 residues.

This clonotype was seen once. A much larger clone sits a single nucleotide away, making a read error possible. J is TRBJ2-1 and V is TRBV6-1, with D uncertain. Trimming pared 9 bases from V and 10 bases from J, leaving 19 bases between. CDR3 size: 13 residues. Germline loops: CDR1 MNHNS, CDR2 SASEGT. CDR3 nucleotides: TGTGCCAGTGCCTCCTTCCGTTCCTACGAGCAGTTCTTC. Encoded protein: CASASFRSYEQFF.

The rearrangement joins TRBV7-9 to TRBJ2-1; D is unresolved. In germline, CDR1 is SEHNR, CDR2 FQNEAQ (reference sequence). The CDR3 covers 13 residues. V dropped 5 bases and J dropped 4 bases, with 9 bases sitting between them. The CDR3: CASSADEYNEQFF. The CDR3 DNA reads as TGTGCCAGCAGCGCGGACGAATACAATGAGCAGTTCTTC.

This clonotype appeared many times. The CDR3 reads CASSLSVENTEAFF. CDR3 nucleotides: TGCGCCAGCAGCTTGTCCGTCGAGAACACTGAAGCTTTCTTT. The J gene is TRBJ1-1, the V gene TRBV5-1; D call uncertain. The CDR3 is 14 residues long. Per the germline V gene, CDR1 is SGHRS and CDR2 is YFSETQ. V lost 1 base, J lost 1 base, and 8 bases lay in between.

The chain recombines TRBV5-1 with TRBJ1-4; D remains unclear. The CDR3 runs to 14 residues. With 2 bases removed from V and 7 bases from J, the gap between germline ends came to 12 bases. Germline V gene sequence: CDR1 SGHRS, CDR2 YFSETQ. CDR3 sequence: CASSFGRRSEKLFF. DNA for the CDR3: TGCGCCAGCAGCTTCGGAAGGAGAAGTGAAAAACTGTTTTTT.

This clonotype appeared many times. Here the CDR3 DNA reads TGTGCCTGGAGTGTACCCTTCGGACTAGCGGGAGGCCCCAGGGTGAATGAGCAGTTCTTC. Its protein product is CAWSVPFGLAGGPRVNEQFF. The chain is built from TRBV30 and TRBJ2-1; TRBD2 matches at 14 bases. CDR1 is GTSNPN, CDR2 SVGIG, per germline (reference sequence). V lost 0 bases to trimming and J lost 7 bases; unmatched junction nucleotides: 17. This CDR3 has 20 amino acids.

This clonotype was found a few times. The chain uses TRBV12-3 or TRBV12-4 and TRBJ2-1, with TRBD2 matching 11 bases. This CDR3 comprises 15 residues. The V and J ends lost 5 bases and 5 bases, in that order; junction bases with no gene match: 5. The CDR3 loop is CASSGGLADHNEQFF. In DNA, the CDR3 is TGTGCCAGCAGTGGGGGACTAGCGGACCACAATGAGCAGTTCTTC.

The sample holds a few counts of this clonotype. Here the CDR3 reads CASSQSGEQYF. CDR3 DNA sequence: TGTGCCAGCAGCCAAAGCGGCGAGCAGTACTTC. The gene calls are TRBV3-1 and TRBJ2-7; perhaps TRBD2 as D (5 bases). CDR3 length: 11 amino acids. Trimming shortened V by 2 bases and J by 6 bases, and 5 bases separated the two germline ends. The V gene's germline CDR1 is LGHDT and CDR2 YNNKEL (reference sequence).

There are many counts of this clonotype. The chain combines TRBV28 with TRBJ2-7, with TRBD1 matching 8 bases. Losses at the gene ends were 6 bases for V and 2 bases for J; bases not matched to a gene: 12. This CDR3 region has 16 residues. CDR1 is MDHEN, CDR2 SYDVKM, per germline. CDR3 in DNA: TGTGCCAGCAGCCGCTTCCCCAGGGGGCTCCCCTACGAGCAGTACTTC. It specifies CASSRFPRGLPYEQYF.

The chain employs TRBV19 and TRBJ2-7; tentative D call: TRBD1 (6 bases). This CDR3 spans 15 amino acids. The V and J ends lost 3 bases and 3 bases respectively, with 15 bases between them. Germline CDR1 is LNHDA and CDR2 is SQIVND (reference sequence). CDR3 region: CASSILTGVHYEQYF. The CDR3 DNA is TGTGCCAGTAGTATTTTGACAGGCGTGCACTACGAGCAGTACTTC.

Ten or more counts support this clonotype. This rearrangement joins TRBV6-1 to TRBJ2-1, with 8 bases fitting TRBD2. With 10 bases clipped from V and 7 bases from J, the junction kept 15 bases outside the gene matches. CDR1 MNHNS and CDR2 SASEGT come from the germline V gene. The CDR3 is 15 amino acids. CDR3 loop: CATGPGRIAGNEQFF. The CDR3 DNA reads TGTGCCACCGGACCCGGGCGGATAGCGGGGAATGAGCAGTTCTTC.

Ten or more counts support this clonotype. The chain joins TRBV18 to TRBJ1-5, with D possibly being TRBD1 (5 bases). Trimming cost V 4 bases and J 5 bases, with 9 bases left between them. Germline V lookup: CDR1 KGHSH, CDR2 LQKENI. This CDR3 spans 13 amino acids. CDR3 residues: CASSLQGYQPQHF. CDR3 sequence (DNA): TGTGCCAGCTCACTCCAGGGTTATCAGCCCCAGCATTTT.